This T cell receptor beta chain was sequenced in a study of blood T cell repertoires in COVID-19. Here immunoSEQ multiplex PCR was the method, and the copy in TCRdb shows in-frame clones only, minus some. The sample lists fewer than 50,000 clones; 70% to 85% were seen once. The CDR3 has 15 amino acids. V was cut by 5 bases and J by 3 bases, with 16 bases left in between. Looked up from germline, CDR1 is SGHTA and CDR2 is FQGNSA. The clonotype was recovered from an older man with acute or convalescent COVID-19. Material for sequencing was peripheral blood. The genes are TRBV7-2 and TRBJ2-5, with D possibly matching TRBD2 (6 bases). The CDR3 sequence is CASSPHGTAEETQYF. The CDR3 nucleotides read TGTGCCAGCAGCCCACACGGGACTGCGGAAGAGACCCAGTACTTC.